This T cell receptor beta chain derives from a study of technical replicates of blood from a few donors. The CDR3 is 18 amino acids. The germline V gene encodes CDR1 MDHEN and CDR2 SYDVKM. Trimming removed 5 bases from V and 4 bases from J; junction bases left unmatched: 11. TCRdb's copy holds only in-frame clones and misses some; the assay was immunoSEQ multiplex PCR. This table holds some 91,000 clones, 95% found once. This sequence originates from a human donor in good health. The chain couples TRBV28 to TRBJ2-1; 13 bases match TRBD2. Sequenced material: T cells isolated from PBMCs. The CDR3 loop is CASSTHPGLAGSYNEQFF. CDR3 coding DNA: TGTGCCAGCAGTACACATCCGGGACTAGCGGGATCTTACAATGAGCAGTTCTTC. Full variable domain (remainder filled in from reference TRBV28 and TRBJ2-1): DVKVTQSSRYLVKRTGEKVFLECVQDMDHENMFWYRQDPGLGLRLIYFSYDVKMKEKGDIPEGYSVSREKKERFSLILESASTNQTSMYLCASSTHPGLAGSYNEQFFGPGTRLTVL.